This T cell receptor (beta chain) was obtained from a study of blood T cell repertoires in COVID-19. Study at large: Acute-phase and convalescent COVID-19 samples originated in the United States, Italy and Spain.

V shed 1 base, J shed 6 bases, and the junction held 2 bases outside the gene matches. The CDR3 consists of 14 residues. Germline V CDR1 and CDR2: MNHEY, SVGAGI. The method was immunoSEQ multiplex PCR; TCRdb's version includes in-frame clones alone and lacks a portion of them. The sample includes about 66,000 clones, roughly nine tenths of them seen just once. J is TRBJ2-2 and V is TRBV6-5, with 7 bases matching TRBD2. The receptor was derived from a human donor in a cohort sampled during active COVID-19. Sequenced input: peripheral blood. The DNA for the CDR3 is TGTGCCAGCAGTTACTACGCGGGGGCCGGGGAGCTGTTTTTT. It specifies CASSYYAGAGELFF.